This TCR beta chain was obtained from a study of beta chain features in type 1 diabetes. Study-wide results and limits: Patients with Type 1 diabetes showed moderately but significantly shorter TCRB CDR3s in all four CD4+ subsets. Reads derived from cDNA could over-represent cells showing high TCR expression. A potential influence of HLA type upon TCRB rearrangement remained unresolved herein.

Investigators reverse transcribed all isolated RNA, so they sequenced expressed TCRB transcripts. The assay was immunoSEQ multiplex PCR, and TCRdb's table has in-frame clones only and misses some. Counted here are hundreds of thousands of clones, about a tenth occurring once; the ten biggest clones make up around 0.018%. This clone was found a few times. Antigen unknown. This CDR3 has 11 amino acids. Germline lookup yields CDR1 DFQATT and CDR2 SNEGSKA (reference sequence). V lost 5 bases and J lost 10; bases outside the gene matches: 4. The source of this sequence is a man under 40 with type 1 diabetes. The sample comprised naive CD4+ T cells from blood. The chain uses TRBV20-1 and TRBJ1-1; TRBD1 matches at 10 bases. CDR3 sequence (DNA): TGCAGTGCTCCCCGGACAGGGGGAGCTTTCTTT. As protein: CSAPRTGGAFF.